What follows are 16 T cell receptor beta chains derived from one specimen sequenced in a study of T cell clones after liver transplantation. Method: immunoSEQ multiplex PCR; TCRdb's copy keeps in-frame clones and lacks some. The sample has about 6,200 clones; around 80% are singletons. This sample comprised CD8+ T cells from blood, obtained 45 to 46 months after liver transplant. Receptors were obtained from a human patient who received a liver transplant. The graft donor may have contributed some T cells.

The CDR3 sequence is CASSLSTGNQPQHF. The DNA of the CDR3 is TGTGCCAGCAGTTTATCGACGGGCAATCAGCCCCAGCATTTT. This chain links TRBV27 with TRBJ1-5; no clear D gene. This CDR3 spans 14 amino acids. The V and J ends lost 0 bases and 2 bases respectively, with 5 bases between them. In germline, CDR1 is MNHEY, CDR2 SMNVEV (reference sequence).

V is TRBV19 and J is TRBJ1-4, with 7 bases that match TRBD1. This CDR3 comprises 12 residues. Per germline, CDR1 LNHDA and CDR2 SQIVND (reference sequence). V dropped 5 bases and J dropped 8; count of bases not matched to a gene: 2. CDR3 amino acids: CASSGTDEKLFF. The DNA for the CDR3 is TGTGCCAGTAGTGGGACAGACGAAAAACTGTTTTTT.

This clone was counted only a few times. The rearrangement uses TRBV19 and TRBJ2-7; 7 nucleotides agree with TRBD1. Trimming took 3 bases from V and 2 from J; bases not matched to a gene: 1. The CDR3 loop spans 13 amino acids. Germline lookup yields CDR1 LNHDA and CDR2 SQIVND (reference sequence). In nucleotides, the CDR3 is TGTGCCAGTAGTATGGGACAGACCTACGAGCAGTACTTC. Encoded protein: CASSMGQTYEQYF.

The chain couples TRBV5-4 to TRBJ1-2; 9 nucleotides match TRBD1. This CDR3 region has 14 residues. V shed 2 bases and J 8 bases; nucleotides not matched to a gene: 7. CDR1 and CDR2 (germline): SGHNT, YYREEE (reference sequence). CDR3 region: CASSLRTGAGGYTF. The CDR3 nucleotides read TGTGCCAGCAGCTTAAGGACAGGGGCTGGAGGCTACACCTTC.

This chain connects TRBV7-9 to TRBJ1-1, with D hard to call. The V gene lost 0 bases and the J gene lost 4 bases, with 9 bases spanning the gap. CDR1 SEHNR and CDR2 FQNEAQ come from the germline V gene (reference sequence). The CDR3 totals 14 residues. This chain's CDR3 is CASSLASTGTEAFF. The CDR3 region has the DNA TGTGCCAGCAGCTTAGCATCCACCGGCACTGAAGCTTTCTTT. Filled out from reference TRBV7-9 and TRBJ1-1, the complete variable domain reads DTGVSQNPRHKITKRGQNVTFRCDPISEHNRLYWYRQTLGQGPEFLTYFQNEAQLEKSRLLSDRFSAERPKGSFSTLEIQRTEQGDSAMYLCASSLASTGTEAFFGQGTRLTVV.

The V call is TRBV9, the J call TRBJ1-5; D call uncertain. Trimming took 0 bases from V and 0 from J, leaving 4 bases between them. Looked up from germline, CDR1 is SGDLS and CDR2 is YYNGEE. The CDR3 contains 14 residues. CDR3 loop: CASSVGYSNQPQHF. CDR3 DNA: TGTGCCAGCAGCGTAGGGTATAGCAATCAGCCCCAGCATTTT.

The chain is built from TRBV5-4 and TRBJ2-7; the D gene could be TRBD1 or TRBD2 (5 bases each). Germline V gene sequence: CDR1 SGHNT, CDR2 YYREEE (reference sequence). The CDR3 totals 14 residues. V was pared by 7 bases and J by 7 bases, with 21 bases between. DNA for the CDR3: TGTGCCAGCTCCTACGGGACCAGTAATGGGGAGCAGTACTTC. This translates into CASSYGTSNGEQYF. Full variable domain (rest looked up from reference TRBV5-4 and TRBJ2-7): ETGVTQSPTHLIKTRGQQVTLRCSSQSGHNTVSWYQQALGQGPQFIFQYYREEENGRGNFPPRFSGLQFPNYSSELNVNALELDDSALYLCASSYGTSNGEQYFGPGTRLTVT.

The chain carries TRBV27 and TRBJ2-7; no firm D call. The length of the CDR3 is 16 residues. Germline V CDR1 and CDR2: MNHEY, SMNVEV (reference sequence). The V and J ends lost 4 bases and 2 bases respectively, with 18 bases between them. The DNA for the CDR3 is TGTGCCAGCAGTTCCCTCTTACCGGCTCCGGCCTACGAGCAGTACTTC. Protein product: CASSSLLPAPAYEQYF.

The J gene is TRBJ2-1, the V gene TRBV28, with D unresolved. Trimming removed 6 bases at V and 0 bases at J, with 15 bases between. Germline loops: CDR1 MDHEN, CDR2 SYDVKM. CDR3 length equals 16 residues. CDR3 in DNA: TGTGCCAGCAGCTCCTACCCCAGGAGCTCCTACAATGAGCAGTTCTTC. Its translation is CASSSYPRSSYNEQFF.

V gene TRBV29-1 combines with J gene TRBJ2-1; D is perhaps TRBD1 (5 bases). This CDR3 is built from 14 residues. Germline-derived CDR1 and CDR2 are SQVTM and ANQGSEA. V gave up 2 bases and J gave up 10 bases, with 18 bases separating them. The CDR3 DNA sequence: TGCAGCGTTGAATCGGTTGGGGCCTCAGGAGAGCAGTTCTTC. Its translation is CSVESVGASGEQFF.

The rearrangement links TRBV6-1 to TRBJ2-5; D not certain. This CDR3 contains 14 residues. V lost 1 base, J lost 0 bases, and 6 bases lay in between. The germline V gene encodes CDR1 MNHNS and CDR2 SASEGT. CDR3 sequence (DNA): TGTGCCAGCAGTGAAGGGCGGTACCAAGAGACCCAGTACTTC. This encodes CASSEGRYQETQYF.

This chain links TRBV4-1 with TRBJ2-7; possibly TRBD1 or TRBD2 for D (5 bases each). This CDR3 is built from 15 residues. Germline V gene sequence: CDR1 MGHRA, CDR2 YSYEKL. The ends were cut back, 5 bases at V and 3 bases at J, with 17 bases in the middle. The CDR3, as DNA: TGCGCCAGCAGCGGCCCGGGACGGCTATTCTACGAGCAGTACTTC. Translated, it gives CASSGPGRLFYEQYF.

This chain links TRBV29-1 with TRBJ2-1; TRBD2 might be the D (5 bases). Trimming shortened V by 1 base and J by 3 bases, and 16 bases separated the two germline ends. In germline, CDR1 is SQVTM, CDR2 ANQGSEA. The CDR3 runs to 16 residues. The DNA of the CDR3 is TGCAGCGTTGAAGTTTACGGGGAGTCCCTCTACAATGAGCAGTTCTTC. Protein product: CSVEVYGESLYNEQFF.

The chain combines TRBV5-5 with TRBJ2-1, with TRBD2 matching over 7 bases. Germline CDR1 SGHKS, CDR2 YYEKEE (reference sequence). The trim removed 0 bases at V and 15 bases at J, leaving 9 bases unmatched. The CDR3 consists of 13 residues. The CDR3 here is CASSLVLADRRFF. CDR3 coding DNA: TGTGCCAGCAGCTTGGTTCTAGCGGACCGCCGGTTCTTC. Full variable domain (remainder filled in from reference TRBV5-5 and TRBJ2-1): DAGVTQSPTHLIKTRGQQVTLRCSPISGHKSVSWYQQVLGQGPQFIFQYYEKEERGRGNFPDRFSARQFPNYSSELNVNALLLGDSALYLCASSLVLADRRFFGPGTRLTVL.

V gene TRBV2 combines with J gene TRBJ2-6; tentative D call: TRBD2 (6 bases). The CDR3 is 17 amino acids. From germline, CDR1 is SNHLY and CDR2 FYNNEI. Trimming shortened V by 6 bases and J by 1 base, and 16 bases separated the two germline ends. CDR3 coding DNA: TGTGCCAGCAGCCGACTAGGAATTGTTTCTGGGGCCAACGTCCTGACTTTC. It codes for CASSRLGIVSGANVLTF. Complete variable domain (other parts from reference TRBV2 and TRBJ2-6): EPEVTQTPSHQVTQMGQEVILRCVPISNHLYFYWYRQILGQKVEFLVSFYNNEISEKSEIFDDQFSVERPDGSNFTLKIRSTKLEDSAMYFCASSRLGIVSGANVLTFGAGSRLTVL.

The genes are TRBV5-5 and TRBJ2-1, with a weak D call TRBD1 (6 bases). The ends were cut back, 4 bases at V and 0 bases at J, with 11 bases in the middle. The CDR3 has 15 amino acids. Looked up from germline, CDR1 is SGHKS and CDR2 is YYEKEE (reference sequence). The CDR3: CASSTAGASYNEQFF. CDR3 sequence (DNA): TGTGCCAGCAGCACGGCAGGGGCCTCCTACAATGAGCAGTTCTTC.